A single sample is the source of the 18 T cell receptor beta chains below, sequenced in a study of blood T cell repertoires in COVID-19. Sequencing used immunoSEQ multiplex PCR; TCRdb keeps in-frame clones, though not all of them. The repertoire holds about half a million clones, roughly 87% seen once, with around 0.95% in the top ten. Sequenced sample: peripheral blood. All receptors come from a man between 18 and 29 years old with COVID-19, enrolled during active disease.

J is TRBJ2-7 and V is TRBV29-1; D not resolved. Germline values: CDR1 SQVTM, CDR2 ANQGSEA. Trimming took 4 bases from V and 2 from J, leaving 6 bases between them. This CDR3 is built from 11 residues. CDR3 loop: CSVASAYEQYF. The CDR3 DNA reads TGCAGCGTTGCTTCAGCCTACGAGCAGTACTTC.

This chain joins TRBV5-1 and TRBJ1-6; 9 positions match TRBD1. The germline V gene encodes CDR1 SGHRS and CDR2 YFSETQ. J gave up 10 bases and V 4 bases, and 6 bases lay outside the gene matches. The CDR3 consists of 14 residues. CDR3: CASSRLGQGSPLHF. CDR3 bases: TGCGCCAGCAGCCGTCTGGGACAGGGCTCACCCCTCCACTTT.

The chain uses TRBV19 and TRBJ2-2; D call uncertain. Germline V CDR1 and CDR2: LNHDA, SQIVND (reference sequence). This CDR3 comprises 15 residues. The V and J ends lost 2 bases and 6 bases respectively, with 13 bases between them. The CDR3 region has the DNA TGTGCCAGTAGTATAACCCCCTTTTCGGCCGGGGAGCTGTTTTTT. Translating it yields CASSITPFSAGELFF.

The gene calls are TRBV11-2 and TRBJ1-4; 8 bases line up with TRBD1. The germline V gene encodes CDR1 SGHAT and CDR2 FQNNGV. This CDR3 comprises 14 residues. V gave up 4 bases and J gave up 8 bases; unmatched junction bases: 6. CDR3: CASSSRHRGEKLFF. CDR3 nucleotides: TGTGCCAGCAGCTCCCGCCACAGGGGGGAAAAACTGTTTTTT.

The gene calls are TRBV28 and TRBJ1-1, with a possible D match to TRBD1 (6 bases). The V and J ends lost 7 bases and 2 bases respectively, with 11 bases between them. CDR1 is MDHEN, CDR2 SYDVKM, per germline. This CDR3 region has 13 residues. The CDR3 DNA sequence: TGTGCCAGCATACCCGGGACAAACACTGAAGCTTTCTTT. It translates to CASIPGTNTEAFF.

This chain joins TRBV12-3 or TRBV12-4 and TRBJ2-1, with a possible D match to TRBD2 (5 bases). Trimming cost V 6 bases and J 3 bases, with 9 bases left between them. The CDR3 spans 13 residues. This CDR3 reads CASRNRDYNEQFF. The CDR3, as DNA: TGTGCCAGCAGAAACCGGGACTACAATGAGCAGTTCTTC.

The chain uses TRBV27 and TRBJ2-7; D gene ambiguous. The V end lost 3 bases, the J end lost 2 bases, and 8 bases lay between the germline ends. The CDR3 is made up of 13 amino acids. The germline V gene has CDR1 MNHEY and CDR2 SMNVEV (reference sequence). CDR3 region: CASSFNSPYEQYF. In DNA form, the CDR3 reads TGTGCCAGCAGTTTTAACAGCCCCTACGAGCAGTACTTC.

The V and J genes are TRBV14 and TRBJ2-1; D gene unclear. Germline V lookup: CDR1 SGHDN, CDR2 FVKESK. V was cut by 5 bases and J by 0 bases, with 11 bases left in between. This CDR3 has 15 residues. DNA for the CDR3: TGTGCCAGCAGCTTCGACATAAGCTCCTACAATGAGCAGTTCTTC. This sequence encodes CASSFDISSYNEQFF.

The chain links TRBV10-3 to TRBJ2-2; 10 bases line up with TRBD1. Trimming cost V 4 bases and J 7 bases; bases outside gene matches: 9. Germline-derived CDR1 and CDR2 are ENHRY and SYGVKD. This CDR3 is 16 amino acids long. This chain's CDR3 is CAISGQGANTGGELFF. CDR3 DNA sequence: TGTGCCATCAGTGGACAGGGGGCCAACACGGGCGGGGAGCTGTTTTTT.

This clone appeared once. V usage is TRBV25-1 and J usage is TRBJ2-5; TRBD1 matches 7 bases. J was trimmed by 10 bases and V by 3 bases; bases with no gene match: 11. The germline gives CDR1 MGHDK, CDR2 SYGVNS. This CDR3 has 14 amino acids. The DNA of the CDR3 is TGTGCCAGCAGTGATGCCCAGGGGGTAAAAGGCCAGTACTTC. Translating it yields CASSDAQGVKGQYF.

As DNA, the CDR3 is TGTGCCAGCAGCCCCGGCCCTAGCGGGAGTAGGACAGATACGCAGTATTTT. It specifies CASSPGPSGSRTDTQYF. The genes are TRBV7-3 and TRBJ2-3; 10 bases fit TRBD2. Germline loops: CDR1 SGHTA, CDR2 FQGTGA. The CDR3 is made up of 17 amino acids. The trim removed 5 bases at V and 3 bases at J, leaving 11 bases unmatched.

The J gene is TRBJ1-1, the V gene TRBV3-1 (or the pseudogene TRBV3-2); tentatively, D is TRBD1 (6 bases). Per germline, CDR1 LGHDT and CDR2 YNNKEL (reference sequence). V was pared by 3 bases and J by 2 bases, with 10 bases between. The CDR3 sequence is 14 residues long. CDR3 nucleotides: TGTGCCAGCAGCCAGGACAGTACAAACACTGAAGCTTTCTTT. This sequence encodes CASSQDSTNTEAFF.

The rearrangement joins TRBV6-6 to TRBJ1-6; no firm D call. The germline V gene encodes CDR1 MNHNY and CDR2 SVGAGI (reference sequence). This CDR3 region has 16 residues. V shed 4 bases and J shed 7 bases, with 17 bases lying between them. DNA of the CDR3: TGTGCCAGCAGTTTAAATACCATCCAGGCCAATTCACCCCTCCACTTT. This translates into CASSLNTIQANSPLHF.

This chain uses TRBV28 with TRBJ1-1; no definite D call. This CDR3 is built from 13 residues. Trimming removed 5 bases at V and 1 base at J, with 8 bases between. The germline gives CDR1 MDHEN, CDR2 SYDVKM. The CDR3 protein is CASSRGRNTEAFF. In DNA form, the CDR3 reads TGTGCCAGCAGTCGAGGGAGGAACACTGAAGCTTTCTTT. Based on the CDR3 plus reference TRBV28 and TRBJ1-1, the full variable domain is DVKVTQSSRYLVKRTGEKVFLECVQDMDHENMFWYRQDPGLGLRLIYFSYDVKMKEKGDIPEGYSVSREKKERFSLILESASTNQTSMYLCASSRGRNTEAFFGQGTRLTVV.

In its sample, this clone was seen a few times. CDR3: CASSIGGTGNEQYF. As DNA, the CDR3 is TGTGCCAGCAGTATCGGGGGGACAGGGAACGAGCAGTACTTC. This chain links TRBV6-6 with TRBJ2-7, with 9 positions matching TRBD1. This CDR3 is 14 amino acids long. Losses at the gene ends were 5 bases for V and 5 bases for J; bases not matched to a gene: 7. From germline, CDR1 is MNHNY and CDR2 SVGAGI (reference sequence).

The chain joins TRBV5-1 to TRBJ2-5, with TRBD2 matching 8 bases. The junction had 11 bases not matched to a gene; V was cut back by 8 bases and J by 5 bases. Germline V gives CDR1 SGHRS, CDR2 YFSETQ. The CDR3 covers 14 residues. The CDR3 DNA is TGCGCCAGTTCGAAAGGGACTAGTGGTGAGACCCAGTACTTC. Translated: CASSKGTSGETQYF.

The chain couples TRBV27 to TRBJ1-4, with TRBD1 matching over 7 bases. V lost 6 bases to trimming and J lost 0 bases; unmatched junction nucleotides: 7. Germline V gives CDR1 MNHEY, CDR2 SMNVEV (reference sequence). The CDR3 sequence is 16 residues long. The CDR3 loop reads CASSRTGVATNEKLFF. CDR3 bases: TGTGCCAGCAGCCGTACAGGGGTAGCAACTAATGAAAAACTGTTTTTT. The full variable domain, with the rest looked up from reference TRBV27 and TRBJ1-4, is EAQVTQNPRYLITVTGKKLTVTCSQNMNHEYMSWYRQDPGLGLRQIYYSMNVEVTDKGDVPEGYKVSRKEKRNFPLILESPSPNQTSLYFCASSRTGVATNEKLFFGSGTQLSVL.

V and J are TRBV19 and TRBJ2-7, with TRBD1 matching over 7 bases. The CDR3 length is 14 residues. V lost 4 bases, J lost 1 base, and 4 bases stayed unmatched. Germline assignment: CDR1 LNHDA and CDR2 SQIVND (reference sequence). The CDR3 DNA reads as TGTGCCAGTAGTACAGGGGGATTGTCCTACGAGCAGTACTTC. This encodes CASSTGGLSYEQYF.